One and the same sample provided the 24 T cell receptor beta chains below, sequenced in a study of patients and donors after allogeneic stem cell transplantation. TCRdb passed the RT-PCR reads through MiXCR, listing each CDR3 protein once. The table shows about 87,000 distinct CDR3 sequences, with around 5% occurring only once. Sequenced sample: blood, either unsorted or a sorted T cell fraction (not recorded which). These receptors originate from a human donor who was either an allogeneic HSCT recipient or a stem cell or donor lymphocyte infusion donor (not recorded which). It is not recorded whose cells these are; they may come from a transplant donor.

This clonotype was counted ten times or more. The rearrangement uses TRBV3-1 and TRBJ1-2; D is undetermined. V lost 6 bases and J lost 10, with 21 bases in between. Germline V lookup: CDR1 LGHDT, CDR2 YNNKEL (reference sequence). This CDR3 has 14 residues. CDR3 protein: CASRHKLGEGLYTF. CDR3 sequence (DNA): TGTGCCAGCAGACATAAGCTGGGTGAGGGTCTCTACACCTTC.

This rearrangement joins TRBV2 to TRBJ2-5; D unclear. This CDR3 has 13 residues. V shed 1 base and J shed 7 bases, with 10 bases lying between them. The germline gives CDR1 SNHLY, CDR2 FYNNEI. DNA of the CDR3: TGTGCCAGCAGTGAAGGACCCCGCTGGACCCAGTACTTC. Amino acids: CASSEGPRWTQYF.

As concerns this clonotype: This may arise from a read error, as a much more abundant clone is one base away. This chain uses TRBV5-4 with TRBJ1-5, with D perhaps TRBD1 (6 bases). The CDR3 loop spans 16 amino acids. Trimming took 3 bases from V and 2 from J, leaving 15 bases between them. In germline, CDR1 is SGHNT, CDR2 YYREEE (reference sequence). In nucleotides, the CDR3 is TGTGCCAGCAGCTCGGGAAGTCCAGGGGGCAATCAGCCCCAGCATTTT. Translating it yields CASSSGSPGGNQPQHF.

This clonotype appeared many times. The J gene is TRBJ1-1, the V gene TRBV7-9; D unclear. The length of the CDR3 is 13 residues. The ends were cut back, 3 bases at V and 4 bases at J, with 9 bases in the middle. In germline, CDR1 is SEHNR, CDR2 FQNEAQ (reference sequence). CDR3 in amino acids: CASSFGQATEAFF. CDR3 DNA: TGTGCCAGCAGCTTTGGGCAGGCCACTGAAGCTTTCTTT.

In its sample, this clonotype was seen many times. CDR3 sequence (DNA): TGTGCCAGCAAGGGCGGGATCAATTGGGACACCGGGGAGCTGTTTTTT. Amino acids: CASKGGINWDTGELFF. The V call is TRBV12-3 or TRBV12-4, the J call TRBJ2-2, with D perhaps TRBD2 (6 bases). Trimming took off 7 bases at V and 3 bases at J, with 18 bases between the two ends. The CDR3 contains 16 residues.

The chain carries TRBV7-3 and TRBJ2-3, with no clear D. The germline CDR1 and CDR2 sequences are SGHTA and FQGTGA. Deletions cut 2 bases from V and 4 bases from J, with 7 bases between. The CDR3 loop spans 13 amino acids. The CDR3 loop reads CASSLFVSDTQYF. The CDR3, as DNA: TGTGCCAGCAGCTTATTTGTGTCAGATACGCAGTATTTT.

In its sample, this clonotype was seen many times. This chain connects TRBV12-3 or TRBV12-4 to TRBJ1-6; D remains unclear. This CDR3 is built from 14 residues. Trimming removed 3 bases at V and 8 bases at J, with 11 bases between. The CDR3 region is CASSFSGSDSPLHF. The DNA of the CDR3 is TGTGCCAGCAGTTTTTCAGGCTCCGATTCACCCCTCCACTTT.

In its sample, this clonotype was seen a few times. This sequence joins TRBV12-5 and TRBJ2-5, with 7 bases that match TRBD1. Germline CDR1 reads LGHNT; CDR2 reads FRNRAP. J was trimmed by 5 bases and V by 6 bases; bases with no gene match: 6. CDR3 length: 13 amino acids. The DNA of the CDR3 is TGTGCTAGTGGGGTACAGGGGTGGGAGACCCAGTACTTC. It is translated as CASGVQGWETQYF.

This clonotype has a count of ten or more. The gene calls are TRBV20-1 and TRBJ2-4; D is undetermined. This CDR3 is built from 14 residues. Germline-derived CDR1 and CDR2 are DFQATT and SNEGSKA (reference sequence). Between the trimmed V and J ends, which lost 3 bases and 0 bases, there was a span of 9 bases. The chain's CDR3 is CSASGRIAKNIQYF. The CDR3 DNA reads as TGCAGTGCTAGCGGCAGAATAGCCAAAAACATTCAGTACTTC.

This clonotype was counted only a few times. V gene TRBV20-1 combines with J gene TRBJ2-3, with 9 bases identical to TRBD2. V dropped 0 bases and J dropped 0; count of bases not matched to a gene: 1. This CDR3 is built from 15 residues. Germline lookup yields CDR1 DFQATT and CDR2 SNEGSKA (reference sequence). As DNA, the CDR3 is TGCAGTGCTAGAGACAGCGGGAGGAGCACAGATACGCAGTATTTT. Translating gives CSARDSGRSTDTQYF.

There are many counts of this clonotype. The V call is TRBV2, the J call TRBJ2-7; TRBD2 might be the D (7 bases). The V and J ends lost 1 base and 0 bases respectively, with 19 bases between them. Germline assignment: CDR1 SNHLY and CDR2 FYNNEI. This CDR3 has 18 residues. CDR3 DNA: TGTGCCAGCAGTGAAGAAGGGGGGGGTCTGCCGAGCTCCTACGAGCAGTACTTC. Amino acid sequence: CASSEEGGGLPSSYEQYF.

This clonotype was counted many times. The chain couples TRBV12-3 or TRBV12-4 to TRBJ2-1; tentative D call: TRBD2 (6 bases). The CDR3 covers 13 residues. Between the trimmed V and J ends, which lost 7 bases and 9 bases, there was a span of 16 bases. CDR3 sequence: CASTKAGKFEQFF. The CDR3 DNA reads TGTGCCAGCACCAAGGCGGGGAAGTTTGAGCAGTTCTTC.

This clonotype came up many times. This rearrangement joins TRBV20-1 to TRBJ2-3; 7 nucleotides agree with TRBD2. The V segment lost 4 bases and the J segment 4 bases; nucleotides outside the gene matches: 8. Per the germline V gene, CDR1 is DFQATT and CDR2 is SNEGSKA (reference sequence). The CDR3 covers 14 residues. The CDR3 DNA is TGCAGTGCTACGTATTCGGGGGGATCAGATACGCAGTATTTT. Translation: CSATYSGGSDTQYF.

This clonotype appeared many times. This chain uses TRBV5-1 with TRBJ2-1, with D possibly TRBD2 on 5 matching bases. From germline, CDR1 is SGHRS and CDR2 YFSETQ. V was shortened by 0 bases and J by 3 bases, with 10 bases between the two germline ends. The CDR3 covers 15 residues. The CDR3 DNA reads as TGCGCCAGCAGCTTGGAAGGTAGCGACTACAATGAGCAGTTCTTC. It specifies CASSLEGSDYNEQFF.

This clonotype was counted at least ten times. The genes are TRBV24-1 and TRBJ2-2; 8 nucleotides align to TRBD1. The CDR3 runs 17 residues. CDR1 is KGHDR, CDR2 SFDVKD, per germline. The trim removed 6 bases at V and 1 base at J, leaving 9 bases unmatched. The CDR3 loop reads CATSPPRQGMNTGELFF. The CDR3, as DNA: TGTGCCACCAGTCCCCCCAGACAGGGGATGAACACCGGGGAGCTGTTTTTT.

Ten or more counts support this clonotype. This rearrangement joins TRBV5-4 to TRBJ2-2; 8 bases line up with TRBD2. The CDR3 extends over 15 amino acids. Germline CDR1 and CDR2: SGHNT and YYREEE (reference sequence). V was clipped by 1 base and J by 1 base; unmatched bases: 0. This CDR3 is CASSLLAGNTGELFF. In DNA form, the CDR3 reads TGTGCCAGCAGCTTGCTAGCGGGGAACACCGGGGAGCTGTTTTTT.

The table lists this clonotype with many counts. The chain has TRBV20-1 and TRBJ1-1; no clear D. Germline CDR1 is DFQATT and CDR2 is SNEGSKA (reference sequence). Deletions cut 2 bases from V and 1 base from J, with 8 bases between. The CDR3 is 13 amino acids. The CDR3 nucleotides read TGCAGTGCTAGACAGGACTGGAACACTGAAGCTTTCTTT. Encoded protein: CSARQDWNTEAFF.

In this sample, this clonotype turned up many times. CDR3 bases: TGTGCCAGCAGCCCGGGGGCCGAATCGGGAGCCGGGGAGCTGTTTTTT. It encodes CASSPGAESGAGELFF. V is TRBV11-3 and J is TRBJ2-2; D could derive from TRBD1 or TRBD2 (6 bases each). The V end lost 5 bases, the J end lost 6 bases, and 19 bases lay between the germline ends. In germline, CDR1 is SGHNT, CDR2 YENEEA. CDR3 length: 16 amino acids.

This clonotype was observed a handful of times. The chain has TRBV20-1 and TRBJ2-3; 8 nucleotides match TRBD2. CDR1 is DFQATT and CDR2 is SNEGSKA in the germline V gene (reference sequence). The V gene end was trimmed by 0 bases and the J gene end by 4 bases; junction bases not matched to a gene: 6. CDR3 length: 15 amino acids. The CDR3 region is CSARDVRGEADTQYF. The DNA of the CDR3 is TGCAGTGCTAGAGATGTGCGGGGGGAGGCAGATACGCAGTATTTT.

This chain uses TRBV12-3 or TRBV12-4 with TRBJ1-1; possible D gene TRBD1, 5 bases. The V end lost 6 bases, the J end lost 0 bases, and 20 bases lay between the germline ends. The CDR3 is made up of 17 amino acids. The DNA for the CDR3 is TGTGCCAGCAGCCCGGGGACTTGGTTGGCAATGAACACTGAAGCTTTCTTT. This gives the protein CASSPGTWLAMNTEAFF.

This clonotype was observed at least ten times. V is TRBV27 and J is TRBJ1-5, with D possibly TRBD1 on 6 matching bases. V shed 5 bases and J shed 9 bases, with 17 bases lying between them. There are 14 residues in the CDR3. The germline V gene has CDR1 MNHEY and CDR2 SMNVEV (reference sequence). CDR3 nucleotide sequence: TGTGCCAGCAGTGATGCAGGGGTGGAGACGCCCCAGCATTTT. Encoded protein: CASSDAGVETPQHF.

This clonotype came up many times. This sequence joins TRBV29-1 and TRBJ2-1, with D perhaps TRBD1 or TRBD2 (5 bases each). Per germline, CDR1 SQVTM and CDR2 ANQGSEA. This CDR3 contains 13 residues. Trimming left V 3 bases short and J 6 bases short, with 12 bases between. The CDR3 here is CSVDLGDGNEQFF. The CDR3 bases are TGCAGCGTTGATCTGGGGGACGGCAATGAGCAGTTCTTC.

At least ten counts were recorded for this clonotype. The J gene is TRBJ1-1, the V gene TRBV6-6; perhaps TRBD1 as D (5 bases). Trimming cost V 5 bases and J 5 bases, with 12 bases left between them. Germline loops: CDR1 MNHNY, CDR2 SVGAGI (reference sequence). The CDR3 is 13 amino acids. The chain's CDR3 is CASSPVGETEAFF. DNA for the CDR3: TGTGCCAGCAGTCCTGTGGGGGAAACTGAAGCTTTCTTT.

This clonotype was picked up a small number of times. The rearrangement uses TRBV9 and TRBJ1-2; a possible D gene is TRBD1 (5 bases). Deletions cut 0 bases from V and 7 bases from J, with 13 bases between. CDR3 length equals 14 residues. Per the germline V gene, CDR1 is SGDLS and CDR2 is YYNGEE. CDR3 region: CASSVGVGESGYTF. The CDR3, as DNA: TGTGCCAGCAGCGTAGGGGTAGGGGAGAGTGGCTACACCTTC.